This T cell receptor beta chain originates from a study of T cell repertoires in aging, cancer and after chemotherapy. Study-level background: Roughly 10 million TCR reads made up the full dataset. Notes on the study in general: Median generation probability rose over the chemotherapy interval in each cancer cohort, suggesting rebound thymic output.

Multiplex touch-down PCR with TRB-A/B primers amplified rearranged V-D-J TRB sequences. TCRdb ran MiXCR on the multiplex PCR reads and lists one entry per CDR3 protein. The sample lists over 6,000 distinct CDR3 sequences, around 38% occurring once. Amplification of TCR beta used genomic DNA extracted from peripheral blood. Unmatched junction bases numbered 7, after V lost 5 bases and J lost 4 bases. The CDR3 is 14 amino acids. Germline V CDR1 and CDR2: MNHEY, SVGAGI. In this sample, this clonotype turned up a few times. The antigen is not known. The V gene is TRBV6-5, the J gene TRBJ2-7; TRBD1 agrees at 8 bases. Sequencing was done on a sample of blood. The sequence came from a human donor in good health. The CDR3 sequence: CASSRQGKIYEQYF. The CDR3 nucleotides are TGTGCCAGCAGTCGACAGGGGAAGATTTACGAGCAGTACTTC.